This passage covers 9 T cell receptor beta chains from one sample sequenced in a study of blood T cell repertoires in COVID-19. TCRdb's table, derived via immunoSEQ multiplex PCR, lists solely in-frame clones and lacks some. The sample records 400,000 to 450,000 clones, roughly 91% being singletons. The material sequenced was PBMCs or T cells enriched from blood (not recorded which). The origin of the receptors is a man aged 18 to 30 who had recovered from COVID-19.

V usage is TRBV7-6 and J usage is TRBJ2-1; D perhaps matches TRBD2 (6 bases). Looked up from germline, CDR1 is SGHVS and CDR2 is FNYEAQ. The CDR3 runs 15 residues. V lost 4 bases and J 0 bases, leaving 10 bases between the germline ends. CDR3 bases: TGTGCCAGCAGCTATCGGGACTCCTCCTACAATGAGCAGTTCTTC. This translates into CASSYRDSSYNEQFF.

V usage is TRBV9 and J usage is TRBJ1-1, with 8 bases fitting TRBD1. CDR1 and CDR2 (germline): SGDLS, YYNGEE. The V and J ends lost 3 bases and 8 bases, in that order; junction bases with no gene match: 6. The CDR3 covers 13 residues. CDR3 protein: CASSATGGKEAFF. The CDR3 DNA follows: TGTGCCAGCAGCGCTACAGGGGGTAAAGAAGCTTTCTTT.

The rearrangement links TRBV7-9 to TRBJ2-4; D is ambiguous. CDR3 length: 14 residues. Germline V gene sequence: CDR1 SEHNR, CDR2 FQNEAQ (reference sequence). V lost 3 bases and J lost 0, with 6 bases in between. CDR3 loop: CASSLVLAKNIQYF. CDR3 DNA sequence: TGTGCCAGCAGCTTGGTACTAGCCAAAAACATTCAGTACTTC.

CDR3 DNA: TGTGCCTGGAGTACTAGCGGGAAGTCCTACGAGCAGTACTTC. Its protein is CAWSTSGKSYEQYF. V usage is TRBV30 and J usage is TRBJ2-7, with 10 positions matching TRBD2. V trimming: 2 bases; J trimming: 1 base; junction bases outside the gene matches: 2. This CDR3 region has 14 residues. Germline V CDR1 and CDR2: GTSNPN, SVGIG (reference sequence).

This sequence joins TRBV5-1 and TRBJ1-1; D remains unclear. The V end lost 3 bases, the J end lost 0 bases, and 6 bases lay between the germline ends. The CDR3 sequence is 13 residues long. Looked up from germline, CDR1 is SGHRS and CDR2 is YFSETQ. As DNA, the CDR3 is TGCGCCAGCAGCTCGGGAATGAACACTGAAGCTTTCTTT. It encodes CASSSGMNTEAFF.

The gene calls are TRBV7-2 and TRBJ1-1, with TRBD1 matching over 7 bases. Germline loops: CDR1 SGHTA, CDR2 FQGNSA. With 3 bases clipped from V and 3 bases from J, the junction kept 4 bases outside the gene matches. The CDR3 covers 14 residues. CDR3 nucleotide sequence: TGTGCCAGCAGCTTGACAGGGACGTACACTGAAGCTTTCTTT. Translation gives CASSLTGTYTEAFF.

This clone was seen a single time. This rearrangement joins TRBV29-1 to TRBJ1-2; D uncertain. CDR1 is SQVTM and CDR2 is ANQGSEA in the germline V gene. The V end was cut by 6 bases, the J end by 8 bases, with 19 bases between. The CDR3 contains 13 residues. Here the CDR3 reads CSVLDSSAVGYTF. CDR3 coding DNA: TGCAGCGTCCTAGATTCGTCAGCAGTCGGCTACACCTTC.

DNA of the CDR3: TGTGCCAGCAGCCAACCAGCAACTAATGAAAAACTGTTTTTT. Its translation is CASSQPATNEKLFF. This chain uses TRBV3-1 (or the pseudogene TRBV3-2) with TRBJ1-4; D unresolved. Germline CDR1 and CDR2: LGHDT and YNNKEL (reference sequence). The CDR3 has 14 amino acids. V lost 2 bases, J lost 0 bases, and 4 bases lay in between.

The V call is TRBV9, the J call TRBJ1-1; no definite D call. The CDR3 contains 17 residues. V lost 4 bases and J lost 0, with 19 bases in between. The V gene's germline CDR1 is SGDLS and CDR2 YYNGEE. The CDR3 region has the DNA TGTGCCAGCAGCCCCCGGGTGGGCACGGGGATGAACACTGAAGCTTTCTTT. Its translation is CASSPRVGTGMNTEAFF.